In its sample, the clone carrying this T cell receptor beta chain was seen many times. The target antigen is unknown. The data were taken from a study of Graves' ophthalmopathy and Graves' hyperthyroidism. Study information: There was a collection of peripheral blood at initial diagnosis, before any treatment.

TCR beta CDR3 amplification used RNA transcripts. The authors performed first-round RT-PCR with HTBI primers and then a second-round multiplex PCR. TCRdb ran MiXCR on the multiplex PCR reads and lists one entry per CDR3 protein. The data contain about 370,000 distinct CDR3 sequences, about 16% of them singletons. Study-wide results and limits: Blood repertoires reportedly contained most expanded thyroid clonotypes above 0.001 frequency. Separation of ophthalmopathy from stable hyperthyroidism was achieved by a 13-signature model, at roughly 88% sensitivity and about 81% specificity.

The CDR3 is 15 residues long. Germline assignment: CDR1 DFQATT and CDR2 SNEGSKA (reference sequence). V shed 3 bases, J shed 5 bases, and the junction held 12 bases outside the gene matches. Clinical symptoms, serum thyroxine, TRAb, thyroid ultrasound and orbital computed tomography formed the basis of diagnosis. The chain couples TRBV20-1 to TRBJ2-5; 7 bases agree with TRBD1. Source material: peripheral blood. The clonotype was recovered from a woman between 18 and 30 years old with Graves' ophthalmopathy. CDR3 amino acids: CSARAVNRGWETQYF. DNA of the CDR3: TGCAGTGCTAGGGCCGTTAACAGGGGATGGGAGACCCAGTACTTC.